This is a list of T cell receptor beta chains from one sample in a study of blood T cell repertoires in COVID-19. Sequencing was performed with immunoSEQ multiplex PCR; in TCRdb, only in-frame clones are kept and a portion is missing. The table records about 120,000 clones, about 85% of them present only once. The sequencing sample was made of peripheral blood. The receptors here all came from a man between 60 and 70 years old with acute or convalescent COVID-19. Both conserved end residues are part of each CDR3. D genes are given only for firm matches. Part of the rows lack a size; the others show once, few, many or a class for expanded clones.

clone_size	v_call	j_call	d_call	cdr3_aa	cdr3_nt
few	TRBV9	TRBJ2-7	TRBD2	CASSPRTSGAREQYF	TGTGCCAGCAGCCCTAGGACTAGCGGGGCGCGGGAGCAGTACTTC
.	TRBV29-1	TRBJ1-2	TRBD1	CSVEDQKDRAGGYTF	TGCAGCGTTGAAGATCAAAAGGACAGGGCGGGCGGCTACACCTTC
once	TRBV6-4	TRBJ2-4	TRBD1	CASSEGAGNIQYF	TGTGCCAGCTCCGAGGGGGCTGGGAACATTCAGTACTTC
.	TRBV9	TRBJ2-5	.	CASSVGGGGGETQYF	TGTGCCAGCAGCGTTGGGGGAGGCGGCGGGGAGACCCAGTACTTC
.	TRBV20-1	TRBJ1-1	.	CSVMRRGEAFF	TGCAGTGTGATGCGGCGGGGCGAAGCTTTCTTT
.	TRBV19	TRBJ2-6	TRBD1	CASTTGAGTNVLTF	TGTGCCAGTACCACAGGGGCCGGGACCAACGTCCTGACTTTC
once	TRBV7-2	TRBJ2-3	TRBD2	CASSLGFGLAGPTDTQYF	TGTGCCAGCAGCTTAGGGTTTGGGCTAGCGGGGCCCACAGATACGCAGTATTTT
.	TRBV4-3	TRBJ2-7	.	CASSQERRGYEQYF	TGCGCCAGCAGCCAAGAAAGGCGGGGTTACGAGCAGTACTTC
.	TRBV7-9	TRBJ2-3	.	CASSLEGGGTQYF	TGTGCCAGCAGCTTAGAGGGAGGAGGTACGCAGTATTTT
.	TRBV6-5	TRBJ2-3	.	CASKARAVDTQYF	TGTGCCAGCAAGGCCAGGGCGGTAGATACGCAGTATTTT
.	TRBV11-2	TRBJ2-7	TRBD1	CASTPGQGTYEQYF	TGTGCCAGCACCCCGGGACAGGGGACCTACGAGCAGTACTTC
.	TRBV25-1	TRBJ1-2	TRBD1	CASSFPGTGSGYTF	TGTGCCAGCAGTTTTCCCGGGACAGGGTCTGGCTACACCTTC
once	TRBV6-5	TRBJ1-4	.	CASSTGSINEKLFF	TGTGCCAGCTCAACAGGGTCGATTAATGAAAAACTGTTTTTT
few	TRBV6-5	TRBJ2-7	TRBD2	CASSSRGGADEQYF	TGTGCCAGCAGTTCTCGGGGGGGCGCGGACGAGCAGTACTTC
once	TRBV14	TRBJ2-2	.	CASSPRETGELFF	TGTGCCAGCAGCCCCCGGGAGACCGGGGAGCTGTTTTTT
.	TRBV5-1	TRBJ2-3	.	CASSFSGDTQYF	TGCGCCAGCAGCTTTTCGGGAGATACGCAGTATTTT
.	TRBV6-2/TRBV6-3	TRBJ2-1	.	CASSQQSGEQFF	TGTGCCAGCAGCCAACAGTCTGGTGAGCAGTTCTTC
.	TRBV6-4	TRBJ2-7	.	CARLQGPGEQYF	TGTGCCAGATTACAGGGCCCGGGGGAGCAGTACTTC
.	TRBV6-6	TRBJ2-7	.	CASSYGLARTYEQYF	TGTGCCAGCAGTTACGGGCTAGCGAGAACCTACGAGCAGTACTTC
.	TRBV6-4	TRBJ1-2	.	CASSDSARASYGYTF	TGTGCCAGCAGTGACTCGGCCAGGGCGTCCTATGGCTACACCTTC
.	TRBV6-5	TRBJ2-7	.	CASQSSAAYEQYF	TGTGCCAGCCAGTCTAGCGCTGCCTACGAGCAGTACTTC
.	TRBV10-3	TRBJ2-1	TRBD1	CAISESTGGTYNEQFF	TGTGCCATCAGTGAGTCGACAGGGGGGACCTACAATGAGCAGTTCTTC
few	TRBV4-1	TRBJ1-5	.	CASSQDPGYPQPQHF	TGCGCCAGCAGCCAAGATCCGGGGTACCCGCAGCCCCAGCATTTT
.	TRBV5-1	TRBJ2-1	.	CASSQNSGAATGYNEQFF	TGCGCCAGCAGCCAAAACTCAGGGGCCGCCACGGGCTACAATGAGCAGTTCTTC
.	TRBV28	TRBJ1-5	TRBD1	CASSFGTVDQPQHF	TGTGCCAGCAGTTTCGGGACAGTCGATCAGCCCCAGCATTTT
.	TRBV7-9	TRBJ2-7	TRBD2	CASSPSGGGSWNEQYF	TGTGCCAGCAGCCCGTCCGGAGGCGGGAGCTGGAACGAGCAGTACTTC
.	TRBV27	TRBJ2-1	TRBD2	CASSRLAGGPKNEQFF	TGTGCCAGCAGCCGACTAGCGGGAGGGCCGAAGAATGAGCAGTTCTTC
.	TRBV4-3	TRBJ2-3	TRBD1	CASSQEGQGATDTQYF	TGCGCCAGCAGCCAAGAAGGGCAGGGGGCCACAGATACGCAGTATTTT
.	TRBV7-2	TRBJ1-4	.	CASSLNWARNEKLFF	TGTGCCAGCAGCTTAAACTGGGCCCGTAATGAAAAACTGTTTTTT
.	TRBV11-1	TRBJ2-5	.	CASSLEVGGETQYF	TGTGCCAGCAGCTTAGAGGTCGGGGGAGAGACCCAGTACTTC
.	TRBV11-1	TRBJ2-1	.	CASSLATSWGEQFF	TGTGCCAGCAGCTTAGCCACTAGCTGGGGTGAGCAGTTCTTC
.	TRBV28	TRBJ1-5	.	CASSSGYSNQPQHF	TGTGCCAGCAGTTCAGGGTACAGCAATCAGCCCCAGCATTTT
few	TRBV25-1	TRBJ2-3	.	CASSEGLAGDTQYF	TGTGCCAGCAGTGAAGGTCTAGCAGGAGATACGCAGTATTTT
.	TRBV7-3	TRBJ1-2	.	CASSFRVNGYTF	TGTGCCAGCAGCTTCAGGGTTAATGGCTACACCTTC
.	TRBV10-3	TRBJ2-7	TRBD2	CAISEPGLAGTVGRGYEQYF	TGTGCCATCAGTGAGCCGGGACTAGCGGGAACGGTAGGTCGGGGCTACGAGCAGTACTTC
.	TRBV9	TRBJ1-2	TRBD1	CASSPRSRGRGYTF	TGTGCCAGCAGCCCAAGATCAAGGGGGCGTGGCTACACCTTC
.	TRBV20-1	TRBJ2-5	.	CSSGSRETQYF	TGCAGCTCCGGGTCCAGAGAGACCCAGTACTTC
.	TRBV5-1	TRBJ1-3	.	CASSLAGRGFGNTIYF	TGCGCCAGCAGCTTGGCCGGACGGGGTTTTGGAAACACCATATATTTT
.	TRBV6-5	TRBJ2-5	TRBD2	CASKGLAGPQETQYF	TGTGCCAGCAAAGGACTAGCGGGGCCTCAAGAGACCCAGTACTTC
.	TRBV7-2	TRBJ2-3	TRBD2	CASSLWTRSDTQYF	TGTGCCAGCAGCTTGTGGACTAGGTCGGATACGCAGTATTTT
.	TRBV7-2	TRBJ2-1	.	CASSFVGTGNNEQFF	TGTGCCAGCAGCTTCGTCGGCACCGGGAACAATGAGCAGTTCTTC
.	TRBV7-9	TRBJ2-2	.	CASSLVTGAANTGELFF	TGTGCCAGCAGCTTAGTTACGGGAGCCGCGAACACCGGGGAGCTGTTTTTT
few	TRBV29-1	TRBJ1-1	TRBD1	CSGQGPLGTEAFF	TGCAGCGGACAGGGACCACTAGGCACTGAAGCTTTCTTT
.	TRBV5-1	TRBJ2-1	.	CASSLTDNSYSEQFF	TGCGCCAGCAGCTTGACAGATAACTCCTACAGTGAGCAGTTCTTC
.	TRBV5-6	TRBJ2-7	TRBD1	CASSWGGQGAGSGSYEQYF	TGTGCCAGCAGCTGGGGCGGACAGGGGGCGGGAAGCGGGAGCTACGAGCAGTACTTC
.	TRBV27	TRBJ1-2	.	CASSLVASANYGYTF	TGTGCCAGCAGTTTAGTGGCCTCAGCTAACTATGGCTACACCTTC
.	TRBV11-2	TRBJ2-5	.	CASSLGFREMETQYF	TGTGCCAGCAGCTTAGGTTTTAGGGAGATGGAGACCCAGTACTTC
.	TRBV6-2/TRBV6-3	TRBJ2-7	.	CASSSQGLNEQYF	TGTGCCAGCAGTTCCCAGGGTCTGAACGAGCAGTACTTC
.	TRBV19	TRBJ1-2	.	CASTNLARGGEGYTF	TGTGCCAGTACCAACCTGGCACGAGGGGGAGAAGGCTACACCTTC
few	TRBV7-8	TRBJ1-1	TRBD1	CASSLGTGNTEAFF	TGTGCCAGCAGCTTAGGGACAGGGAACACTGAAGCTTTCTTT
.	TRBV5-6	TRBJ2-1	.	CASSNTRSYNEQFF	TGTGCCAGCAGCAACACCCGCTCCTACAATGAGCAGTTCTTC
.	TRBV6-5	TRBJ2-3	TRBD1	CASSSIGTGIGDTQYF	TGTGCCAGCAGTTCCATCGGGACAGGGATAGGAGATACGCAGTATTTT
.	TRBV7-3	TRBJ2-3	TRBD2	CASSLVAGGDTQYF	TGTGCCAGCAGCCTCGTGGCGGGGGGAGATACGCAGTATTTT
.	TRBV29-1	TRBJ2-5	.	CSVGGLPDEVEETQYF	TGCAGCGTTGGGGGCCTACCCGACGAGGTGGAGGAGACCCAGTACTTC
.	TRBV13	TRBJ1-4	.	CASSHRSPNEKLFF	TGTGCCAGCAGCCACAGGAGTCCTAATGAAAAACTGTTTTTT